A selection of T cell receptor beta chains follows, all from one sample in a study of T cells after yellow fever vaccination. TCRdb itself ran the 5' RACE reads through MiXCR, one entry per CDR3 protein. The table lists roughly 74,000 distinct CDR3 sequences, approximately 6.9% of them singletons. This specimen was CD8+ T cells sorted from PBMCs, taken about 5 days after the first yellow fever vaccination. Receptors were obtained from a man between 18 and 35 years old who received the YFV17D yellow fever vaccine. CDR3s include the opening cysteine and the closing phenylalanine or tryptophan. A D gene is named only where the DNA matches it firmly. Expanded clones get a size class; other rows say once, few or many, or leave the size out.

V	D	size	J	CDR3	DNA
TRBV4-2	TRBD1	many	TRBJ1-1	CASSQVGTGETEAFF	TGTGCCAGCAGCCAAGTGGGGACAGGGGAAACTGAAGCTTTCTTT
TRBV12-3/TRBV12-4	NA	few	TRBJ1-2	CASSGSYFWGYTF	TGTGCCAGCAGCGGGAGCTACTTTTGGGGCTACACCTTC
TRBV4-2	NA	many	TRBJ2-3	CASSQEGVSAADTQYF	TGTGCCAGCAGCCAAGAGGGGGTTTCTGCAGCAGATACGCAGTATTTT
TRBV15	TRBD1	NA	TRBJ1-4	CATSGSGTGREKLFF	TGTGCCACCAGCGGATCCGGGACAGGGAGGGAAAAACTGTTTTTT
TRBV6-6	NA	many	TRBJ1-5	CASSYGEPQHF	TGTGCCAGCAGTTACGGGGAGCCCCAGCATTTT
TRBV20-1	TRBD2	many	TRBJ2-3	CSARTTSGGAKYTQYF	TGCAGTGCTAGAACAACTAGCGGGGGGGCCAAGTATACGCAGTATTTT
TRBV7-2	TRBD1	few	TRBJ1-1	CASSFWTGANTEAFF	TGTGCCAGCAGCTTCTGGACAGGGGCTAACACTGAAGCTTTCTTT
TRBV7-8	NA	many	TRBJ1-4	CASSSSGVRYEKLFF	TGTGCCAGCAGCTCGTCTGGTGTTCGCTATGAAAAACTGTTTTTT
TRBV14	NA	NA	TRBJ2-7	CASSPESGLHYEQYF	TGTGCCAGCAGCCCGGAATCCGGACTCCACTACGAGCAGTACTTC
TRBV12-3/TRBV12-4	NA	few	TRBJ2-3	CASSLAGIWADTQYF	TGTGCCAGCAGTTTAGCAGGGATTTGGGCAGATACGCAGTATTTT
TRBV6-4	TRBD2	many	TRBJ2-1	CASSRTSGEGHEQFF	TGTGCCAGCAGCCGGACTAGCGGGGAGGGGCATGAGCAGTTCTTC
TRBV4-3	TRBD2	NA	TRBJ2-3	CASSPELAGGPDTQYF	TGCGCCAGCAGCCCCGAACTAGCGGGGGGGCCAGATACGCAGTATTTT
TRBV15	TRBD2	many	TRBJ2-1	CATSRRLAGVSYNEQFF	TGTGCCACCAGCAGAAGACTAGCGGGGGTCTCCTACAATGAGCAGTTCTTC
TRBV25-1	NA	NA	TRBJ1-6	CASSEWGGPLHF	TGTGCCAGCAGTGAATGGGGAGGCCCCCTCCACTTT
TRBV6-2/TRBV6-3	NA	few	TRBJ1-1	CASSYLGQMNTEAFF	TGTGCCAGCAGTTACCTTGGACAGATGAACACTGAAGCTTTCTTT
TRBV30	NA	NA	TRBJ2-1	CAWHTAGVSYNEQFF	TGTGCCTGGCATACTGCAGGGGTATCCTACAATGAGCAGTTCTTC
TRBV6-2/TRBV6-3	TRBD1	many	TRBJ2-7	CASSQGQSSYEQYF	TGTGCCAGCAGTCAGGGACAGAGCTCCTACGAGCAGTACTTC
TRBV21-1	NA	few	TRBJ2-5	CASSKGGQHPFQETQYF	TGTGCCAGCAGCAAAGGGGGACAGCACCCCTTCCAAGAGACCCAGTACTTC
TRBV6-1	NA	many	TRBJ2-3	CASSEAPTPPGDTQYF	TGTGCCAGCAGTGAAGCGCCTACTCCACCGGGAGATACGCAGTATTTT
TRBV27	NA	NA	TRBJ1-5	CASSLAAFDQPQHF	TGTGCCAGCAGTTTGGCGGCGTTCGATCAGCCCCAGCATTTT
TRBV7-9	NA	few	TRBJ2-1	CASSLENNEQFF	TGTGCCAGCAGCTTAGAGAACAATGAGCAGTTCTTC
TRBV11-1	NA	NA	TRBJ2-1	CASSSLTVNNEQFF	TGTGCCAGCAGCTCACTCACAGTAAACAATGAGCAGTTCTTC
TRBV4-1	NA	NA	TRBJ1-6	CASSQDVSSYNSPLHF	TGCGCCAGCAGCCAAGATGTCAGTTCCTATAATTCACCCCTCCACTTT
TRBV7-9	TRBD2	many	TRBJ2-3	CASTLALAGGDTQYF	TGTGCCAGCACCTTGGCTCTAGCGGGGGGAGATACGCAGTATTTT
TRBV27	TRBD1	few	TRBJ2-1	CASSIRAGGPQFF	TGTGCCAGCAGTATCCGGGCAGGGGGACCCCAGTTCTTC
TRBV5-1	NA	few	TRBJ1-2	CASSFRDIELDGYTF	TGCGCCAGCAGCTTTCGGGACATAGAGTTGGATGGCTACACCTTC
TRBV4-1	NA	few	TRBJ1-1	CASCRTVGTEAFF	TGCGCCAGCTGTCGGACAGTGGGCACTGAAGCTTTCTTT
TRBV12-3/TRBV12-4	NA	many	TRBJ1-5	CASSLRGTGNQPQHF	TGTGCCAGCAGCCTCAGGGGTACCGGCAATCAGCCCCAGCATTTT
TRBV19	NA	NA	TRBJ2-2	CASSIAIITGELFF	TGTGCCAGTAGTATAGCTATCATTACCGGGGAGCTGTTTTTT
TRBV27	TRBD1	few	TRBJ1-1	CASTTTQGGIEAFF	TGTGCCAGCACCACAACTCAGGGGGGAATTGAAGCTTTCTTT
TRBV4-1	NA	NA	TRBJ2-7	CASSQSPLGSAEQYF	TGCGCCAGCAGCCAGTCCCCGCTTGGGTCGGCCGAGCAGTACTTC
TRBV3-1	NA	many	TRBJ2-1	CASSHTGQIYNEQFF	TGTGCCAGCAGCCACACCGGACAGATATACAATGAGCAGTTCTTC
TRBV12-3/TRBV12-4	NA	NA	TRBJ1-2	CASSFMAKGVGGYTF	TGTGCCAGCAGTTTTATGGCCAAGGGGGTTGGGGGCTACACCTTC
TRBV7-6	TRBD2	few	TRBJ2-5	CASSLVPSGGSPRVQETQYF	TGTGCCAGCAGCTTAGTTCCTAGCGGGGGGTCACCGAGAGTCCAAGAGACCCAGTACTTC
TRBV27	NA	many	TRBJ2-3	CASSLRGTDTQYF	TGTGCCAGCAGTTTAAGGGGAACAGATACGCAGTATTTT
TRBV7-2	NA	few	TRBJ2-7	CASSLGGGVYEQYF	TGTGCCAGCAGCTTAGGAGGGGGGGTCTACGAGCAGTACTTC
TRBV9	NA	few	TRBJ1-3	CASSVEVEDTIYF	TGTGCCAGCAGCGTAGAAGTAGAAGACACCATATATTTT
TRBV23-1	TRBD1	few	TRBJ2-7	CASSQSLGQGSYEQYF	TGCGCCAGCAGTCAATCCCTCGGACAGGGGTCCTACGAGCAGTACTTC
TRBV7-9	NA	NA	TRBJ1-2	CASSKDLDRGYTF	TGTGCCAGCAGCAAAGATCTCGACCGCGGCTACACCTTC
TRBV27	NA	many	TRBJ2-2	CASSFLGSGTGELFF	TGTGCCAGCAGTTTTTTAGGGTCTGGTACCGGGGAGCTGTTTTTT
TRBV12-3/TRBV12-4	NA	many	TRBJ2-5	CASSLGHRPKETQYF	TGTGCCAGCAGTTTAGGCCACAGGCCCAAAGAGACCCAGTACTTC
TRBV7-3	NA	NA	TRBJ1-1	CASSLTGPMNTEAFF	TGTGCCAGCAGCTTAACGGGTCCCATGAACACTGAAGCTTTCTTT